This T cell receptor (beta chain) was profiled in a study of T cell responses to AZD1222 COVID-19 vaccine. Study-wide context: The study pooled second doses at about 4 or about 12 weeks. Overall study findings and caveats: With dominance at 160-218 and 743-854, vaccine-associated CD4 TCRs spanned spike. The breadth and depth of Spike-specific TCRs increased once two AZD1222 doses had been given. Donors were largely white British and mainly female; clonal diversity was possibly underestimated.

The data were produced by immunoSEQ multiplex PCR, yet TCRdb's version contains in-frame clones alone and is incomplete. The sample lists 130,000 to 150,000 clones, 85% to 95% occurring once. Of note for this clone: Its antigen is still unknown.

This CDR3 has 16 amino acids. Germline CDR1 KGHSH, CDR2 LQKENI. The V gene end was trimmed by 4 bases and the J gene end by 6 bases; junction bases not matched to a gene: 10. The chain uses TRBV18 and TRBJ2-2; 8 nucleotides agree with TRBD1. This sequence originates from an adult in good health. The sample was peripheral blood, taken on day 0 of AZD1222 vaccination. DNA for the CDR3: TGTGCCAGCTCACAACGACCGGACAGGGCGTCCGGGGAGCTGTTTTTT. Amino acid sequence: CASSQRPDRASGELFF.